This T cell receptor (beta chain) was sequenced for a study of blood T cells in healthy people across ages. Overall study findings and caveats: Researchers deemed the diversity estimates from one million T cells underestimates.

With regard to this clonotype: Its matching antigen is unknown.

Trimming took off 4 bases at V and 7 bases at J, with 15 bases between the two ends. CDR3 length: 14 amino acids. Germline V gives CDR1 SGHRS, CDR2 YFSETQ. Using a J-beta primer mix together with a sample-barcoded 5' primer, a second PCR was run for roughly 7 to 12 cycles. From the 5' RACE reads, TCRdb called clonotypes with MiXCR, one entry per CDR3 protein. The sample holds more than 900,000 distinct CDR3 sequences, almost 30% seen once. The same sample was also used in a study of T cells of mothers and their children. That source reports: A few healthy Caucasian mothers gave samples, and so did their six children. Microchimeric T cell clones that persisted were not detected.

The receptor's source is a woman between 40 and 50 years old in good health. Sequencing input: blood. The rearrangement uses TRBV5-1 and TRBJ2-1; D could derive from TRBD1 or TRBD2 (5 bases each). In DNA form, the CDR3 reads TGCGCCAGCAGCATTCCGGGGCAAGGGAATGAGCAGTTCTTC. This translates into CASSIPGQGNEQFF.